Listed here are 17 T cell receptor beta chains from one sample, sequenced in a study of T cell responses to AZD1222 COVID-19 vaccine. Method: immunoSEQ multiplex PCR; TCRdb's copy keeps in-frame clones and lacks some. The table includes around 140,000 clones, about 90% detected once. The starting material was peripheral blood, obtained on day 0 of AZD1222 vaccination. The receptors were sampled from an adult in good health.

The rearrangement joins TRBV7-2 to TRBJ1-5, with 8 bases aligning to TRBD1. CDR3 size: 15 residues. Germline values: CDR1 SGHTA, CDR2 FQGNSA. The V segment lost 5 bases and the J segment 4 bases; nucleotides outside the gene matches: 7. Written as DNA, the CDR3 is TGTGCCAGCAGCGACCGGACAGGGAGGAATCAGCCCCAGCATTTT. Its protein product is CASSDRTGRNQPQHF.

This clone came up once. This chain links TRBV12-3 or TRBV12-4 with TRBJ2-1; D is perhaps TRBD2 (6 bases). Trimming cost V 4 bases and J 8 bases, with 9 bases left between them. CDR3 length equals 12 residues. DNA of the CDR3: TGTGCCAGCAGTTCGGGGGTCGATGAGCAGTTCTTC. As protein: CASSSGVDEQFF.

The J gene is TRBJ2-6, the V gene TRBV19; no clear D gene. V gave up 10 bases and J gave up 1 base, with 11 bases separating them. CDR1 is LNHDA, CDR2 SQIVND, per germline (reference sequence). This CDR3 is 14 amino acids long. In DNA, the CDR3 is TGTGCCACTCAGACGGGTTCTGGGGCCAACGTCCTGACTTTC. It specifies CATQTGSGANVLTF. Variable domain in full (rest from reference TRBV19 and TRBJ2-6): DGGITQSPKYLFRKEGQNVTLSCEQNLNHDAMYWYRQDPGQGLRLIYYSQIVNDFQKGDIAEGYSVSREKKESFPLTVTSAQKNPTAFYLCATQTGSGANVLTFGAGSRLTVL.

The chain employs TRBV9 and TRBJ1-2; 9 positions match TRBD1. CDR3 length: 14 residues. Germline-derived CDR1 and CDR2 are SGDLS and YYNGEE. The junction had 5 bases not matched to a gene; V was cut back by 0 bases and J by 8 bases. The CDR3, as DNA: TGTGCCAGCAGCGTAGTGACAACAGGGGGCGGCTACACCTTC. Translation gives CASSVVTTGGGYTF.

This chain joins TRBV2 and TRBJ1-1; TRBD1 might be the D (6 bases). The germline V and J ends were trimmed by 5 bases and 0 bases, with 13 bases remaining between them. This CDR3 is built from 15 residues. Germline loops: CDR1 SNHLY, CDR2 FYNNEI. The CDR3 DNA is TGTGCCAGCAGTCTCAGGGGACAAATGAACACTGAAGCTTTCTTT. Translated: CASSLRGQMNTEAFF.

This rearrangement joins TRBV5-6 to TRBJ2-2, with a possible D match to TRBD2 (5 bases). The CDR3 sequence is 15 residues long. Germline CDR1 SGHDT, CDR2 YYEEEE. The ends were cut back, 2 bases at V and 3 bases at J, with 11 bases in the middle. DNA for the CDR3: TGTGCCAGCAGCTTCGGGGTGGTGGACACCGGGGAGCTGTTTTTT. This codes for CASSFGVVDTGELFF.

The chain has TRBV13 and TRBJ1-4, with 10 positions matching TRBD1. V lost 5 bases, J lost 2 bases, and 8 bases stayed unmatched. Germline assignment: CDR1 PRHDT and CDR2 FYEKMQ (reference sequence). This CDR3 region has 17 residues. The CDR3 DNA reads TGTGCCAGCAGCCTTAGGACAGGGGGTCGGACTAATGAAAAACTGTTTTTT. This sequence encodes CASSLRTGGRTNEKLFF.

This clone is a singleton in its sample. The chain joins TRBV2 to TRBJ2-3; TRBD2 might be the D (5 bases). The V end lost 7 bases, the J end lost 0 bases, and 17 bases lay between the germline ends. The CDR3 extends over 16 amino acids. CDR1 and CDR2 from the germline V gene are SNHLY and FYNNEI. Here the CDR3 reads CASKPSGIYSTDTQYF. CDR3 nucleotides: TGTGCCAGCAAGCCAAGCGGTATCTATAGCACAGATACGCAGTATTTT.

The chain is built from TRBV5-1 and TRBJ1-1; 7 bases are a match to TRBD1. Germline V gene lookup returns CDR1 SGHRS and CDR2 YFSETQ. The V gene end was trimmed by 3 bases and the J gene end by 1 base; junction bases not matched to a gene: 3. The CDR3 consists of 14 residues. The CDR3 nucleotides are TGCGCCAGCAGCTCCAGGGGGAGGAACACTGAAGCTTTCTTT. Its translation is CASSSRGRNTEAFF.

The chain carries TRBV21-1 and TRBJ1-2; the table calls TRBD1, which could not be checked here. TRBV21-1 is deemed a pseudogene. The CDR3 contains 15 residues. The CDR3 DNA is TGTGCCAGCAGCTCGTCGGGACAGGGGGTGAGTGGCTACACCTTC. This encodes CASSSSGQGVSGYTF.

J is TRBJ2-1 and V is TRBV19; 12 nucleotides agree with TRBD2. CDR3 length: 15 residues. V trimming: 5 bases; J trimming: 15 bases; junction bases outside the gene matches: 14. The germline gives CDR1 LNHDA, CDR2 SQIVND (reference sequence). The CDR3 reads CASSVGGLAGGWRFF. DNA of the CDR3: TGTGCCAGTAGTGTGGGGGGTCTAGCGGGAGGGTGGAGGTTCTTC.

CDR3 nucleotide sequence: TGTGCCAGCAGCTTAGGCGGGGGGGACTGGGATGAGCAGTTCTTC. Translated: CASSLGGGDWDEQFF. The V gene is TRBV11-2, the J gene TRBJ2-1; 9 nucleotides line up with TRBD2. CDR1 SGHAT and CDR2 FQNNGV come from the germline V gene. The CDR3 spans 15 residues. V dropped 1 base and J dropped 8; count of bases not matched to a gene: 6.

J is TRBJ1-2 and V is TRBV9; D may be TRBD1 (6 bases). CDR3 length equals 14 residues. Trimming shortened V by 0 bases and J by 8 bases, and 14 bases separated the two germline ends. Per germline, CDR1 SGDLS and CDR2 YYNGEE. CDR3 DNA sequence: TGTGCCAGCAGCGTAGGTAGGGGGTTAGGCGGCTACACCTTC. Its protein product is CASSVGRGLGGYTF.

The chain carries TRBV4-1 and TRBJ1-5; D gene unclear. The CDR3 has 15 amino acids. Germline V gene lookup returns CDR1 MGHRA and CDR2 YSYEKL. The V end lost 0 bases, the J end lost 3 bases, and 9 bases lay between the germline ends. For the CDR3, the DNA is TGCGCCAGCAGCCAAGATATCCGTAACAATCAGCCCCAGCATTTT. This codes for CASSQDIRNNQPQHF.

The rearrangement links TRBV10-3 to TRBJ2-3; 10 bases are a match to TRBD2. Germline V gene data show CDR1 as ENHRY and CDR2 as SYGVKD. The CDR3 totals 19 residues. J lost 1 base, V lost 2 bases, and 12 bases had no gene match. In DNA form, the CDR3 reads TGTGCCATCAGTGAGGGGATAGCGGGAGGTGGGGGACGCACAGATACGCAGTATTTT. As protein: CAISEGIAGGGGRTDTQYF.

The chain is built from TRBV27 and TRBJ2-2; 11 positions agree with TRBD2. Germline CDR1 and CDR2: MNHEY and SMNVEV (reference sequence). J gave up 5 bases and V 2 bases, and 1 base lay outside the gene matches. This CDR3 is built from 15 residues. CDR3 protein: CASSLRLAGTGELFF. The CDR3 nucleotides are TGTGCCAGCAGTTTAAGACTAGCGGGAACCGGGGAGCTGTTTTTT.

The CDR3: CASSRRGAVQPQHF. CDR3 DNA: TGTGCCAGCAGCCGAAGGGGCGCGGTCCAGCCCCAGCATTTT. The chain combines TRBV3-1 (or the pseudogene TRBV3-2) with TRBJ1-5; weak D call: TRBD1 (5 bases). The ends were cut back, 4 bases at V and 7 bases at J, with 14 bases in the middle. This CDR3 is 14 amino acids long. Germline CDR1 is LGHDT and CDR2 is YNNKEL (reference sequence).